These 7 T cell receptor beta chains share one sample of origin, sequenced in a study of glioma-infiltrating T cells. The iRepertoire nested amplicon-rescue multiplex PCR amplified TCR alpha and beta CDR3s from RNA. TCRdb re-called the multiplex PCR reads through MiXCR, storing one row per CDR3 protein. The table shows over 130,000 distinct CDR3 sequences, with about two fifths occurring only once. Sequenced: glioma tissue, nonneoplastic brain tissue, or PBMCs (not recorded which). These receptor sequences come from a human donor with low-grade glioma or glioblastoma, undergoing nonglioma brain surgery, or in good health (not recorded which).

In its sample, this clonotype was seen a few times. The rearrangement links TRBV6-1 to TRBJ1-5; no reliable D call. The CDR3 length is 15 residues. V was shortened by 5 bases and J by 4 bases, with 15 bases between the two germline ends. Per the germline V gene, CDR1 is MNHNS and CDR2 is SASEGT. The CDR3 protein is CASSPLLTRNQPQHF. DNA of the CDR3: TGTGCCAGCAGTCCCTTACTGACACGGAATCAGCCCCAGCATTTT.

This clonotype was observed a handful of times. CDR3 in amino acids: CASSLQGANTEAFF. CDR3 bases: TGTGCCAGCAGTTTGCAGGGGGCGAACACTGAAGCTTTCTTT. V gene TRBV6-1 combines with J gene TRBJ1-1, with TRBD1 identical over 8 bases. V lost 5 bases to trimming and J lost 1 base; unmatched junction nucleotides: 3. CDR1 is MNHNS and CDR2 is SASEGT in the germline V gene. The length of the CDR3 is 14 residues.

On this clonotype itself: Likely a read error: the CDR3 ends without its conserved phenylalanine or tryptophan. The rearrangement links TRBV3-1 to TRBJ2-5; D possibly corresponds to TRBD2 (6 bases). The CDR3 loop spans 16 amino acids. V was shortened by 3 bases and J by 1 base, with 15 bases between the two germline ends. Germline assignment: CDR1 LGHDT and CDR2 YNNKEL (reference sequence). CDR3 bases: TGTGCCAGCAGCCAGACTAGGAGCGCCCGCCAAGAGACCCAGTACCTC. It codes for CASSQTRSARQETQYL.

This clonotype showed up many times. The chain is built from TRBV6-1 and TRBJ2-5; D not resolved. Deletions cut 2 bases from V and 3 bases from J, with 4 bases between. Looked up from germline, CDR1 is MNHNS and CDR2 is SASEGT. The CDR3 length is 12 residues. Written as DNA, the CDR3 is TGTGCCAGCAGTGAATATGAAGAGACCCAGTACTTC. Translated, it gives CASSEYEETQYF.

This clonotype appeared a few times. This chain uses TRBV6-1 with TRBJ1-1; 7 bases are a match to TRBD1. This CDR3 spans 14 amino acids. Trimming took 5 bases from V and 2 from J; bases not matched to a gene: 5. Germline CDR1 reads MNHNS; CDR2 reads SASEGT. In DNA form, the CDR3 reads TGTGCCAGCAGTTGGGACAGCCTAAACACTGAAGCTTTCTTT. This gives the protein CASSWDSLNTEAFF.

This clonotype was counted a few times. The chain employs TRBV20-1 and TRBJ1-1; D unresolved. This CDR3 is built from 11 residues. The V end lost 0 bases, the J end lost 5 bases, and 4 bases lay between the germline ends. CDR1 and CDR2 from the germline V gene are DFQATT and SNEGSKA (reference sequence). The CDR3 here is CSARDPTEAFF. Here the CDR3 DNA reads TGCAGTGCTAGAGATCCAACTGAAGCTTTCTTT.

This clonotype was picked up many times. V gene TRBV7-2 combines with J gene TRBJ2-7, with 9 bases aligning to TRBD2. After removal of 6 bases from V and 2 bases from J, the junction contained 8 bases not matched to a gene. Germline V gives CDR1 SGHTA, CDR2 FQGNSA. CDR3 size: 15 residues. The CDR3, as DNA: TGTGCCAGCAGTCGGACTAGCGAGATCACCTACGAGCAGTACTTC. Protein: CASSRTSEITYEQYF.